This TCR beta chain derives from a study of T cells after yellow fever vaccination. This CDR3 has 14 amino acids. The ends were cut back, 6 bases at V and 9 bases at J, with 15 bases in the middle. Germline loops: CDR1 MNHEY, CDR2 SVGAGI. Each CDR3 protein gets one entry after TCRdb re-called the 5' RACE reads with MiXCR. The top ten clones hold 2.5% to 4% of a sample with hundreds of thousands of distinct CDR3 sequences, approximately 12% of them seen once. This clonotype was seen a few times. The clonotype was recovered from a man between 18 and 35 years old who received the YFV17D yellow fever vaccine. Specimen: CD4+ T cells sorted from PBMCs, collected 15 days after the yellow fever booster vaccination. The rearrangement links TRBV6-5 to TRBJ1-6, with D possibly matching TRBD1 (6 bases). The CDR3, as DNA: TGTGCCAGCAGCCGTTCGGGGGGGCTTTCACCCCTCCACTTT. It translates to CASSRSGGLSPLHF.